The 29 T cell receptor beta chains below come from one sample, sequenced in a study of identical twins. TCRdb called the 5' RACE reads again in MiXCR, with one record for every CDR3 protein. The profile shows more than 600,000 distinct CDR3 sequences, over 15% of them singletons. The same data also went into a second study, on T cells expressing NK-cell markers.

Sequencing was done on a sample of PBMCs. These TCRs come from a woman between 18 and 29 years old in good health.

A remark on this clonotype: The junction departs from the called germline gene at one end, perhaps through a read error. The gene calls are TRBV9 and TRBJ2-1, with 7 nucleotides matching TRBD2. CDR3 length: 12 amino acids. CDR1 and CDR2 (germline): SGDLS, YYNGEE. CDR3 bases: TGTGCCAGCAGCACAATCCGGGGGGAACATCTGTTC. Its protein is CASSTIRGEHLF.

This clonotype was counted between two and nine times. The junction differs from germline at one of its ends, possibly a read error. The rearrangement uses TRBV11-2 and TRBJ2-7; 7 bases match TRBD2. Germline CDR1 reads SGHAT; CDR2 reads FQNNGV. The CDR3 totals 14 residues. Here the CDR3 reads CASSLDRGEYDQYF. DNA for the CDR3: TGTGCCAGCAGCTTAGATCGGGGGGAGTACGATCAGTACTTC.

The CDR3 coding sequence is TGTGCCAGCGAGGGGGAGAGCAATCAGCCCCAGCATTTT. It specifies CASEGESNQPQHF. The chain links TRBV6-2 or TRBV6-3 to TRBJ1-5, with a weak D call TRBD1 (6 bases). The CDR3 is 13 amino acids. CDR1 and CDR2 (germline): MNHEY, SVGEGT. Trimming left V 8 bases short and J 1 base short, with 9 bases between.

The chain uses TRBV7-8 and TRBJ2-1; possibly TRBD2 for D (6 bases). This CDR3 comprises 16 residues. V was pared by 1 base and J by 6 bases, with 16 bases between. Germline loops: CDR1 SGHVS, CDR2 FQNEAQ. DNA of the CDR3: TGTGCCAGCAGCTTAGTCGGGGGACTGAACTCCAATGAGCAGTTCTTC. This codes for CASSLVGGLNSNEQFF.

V and J are TRBV7-8 and TRBJ2-7, with 13 positions matching TRBD2. Germline CDR1 reads SGHVS; CDR2 reads FQNEAQ. V lost 5 bases to trimming and J lost 7 bases; unmatched junction nucleotides: 11. The CDR3 runs to 16 residues. This chain's CDR3 is CASSPPGLAGSGEQYF. CDR3 nucleotides: TGTGCCAGCAGCCCGCCGGGACTAGCGGGGAGTGGGGAGCAGTACTTC.

This clonotype was seen a handful of times. The chain joins TRBV20-1 to TRBJ2-1; D gene uncertain. The germline CDR1 and CDR2 sequences are DFQATT and SNEGSKA (reference sequence). The CDR3 is made up of 12 amino acids. Trimming cost V 7 bases and J 5 bases, with 12 bases left between them. The DNA of the CDR3 is TGCAGTGGAGGACCAGATAACAATGAGCAGTTCTTC. Residues: CSGGPDNNEQFF.

This clonotype has ten or more counts. The J gene is TRBJ2-3, the V gene TRBV12-3 or TRBV12-4; 7 positions agree with TRBD2. The CDR3 covers 16 residues. The V segment lost 4 bases and the J segment 4 bases; nucleotides outside the gene matches: 11. CDR3 nucleotides: TGTGCCAGCAGTTCCCTCGGGAGCGGGGTAGCAGATACGCAGTATTTT. It specifies CASSSLGSGVADTQYF.

This clonotype has more than one count but fewer than ten. V is TRBV24-1 and J is TRBJ1-1; no clear D. Germline values: CDR1 KGHDR, CDR2 SFDVKD. This CDR3 contains 10 residues. V lost 12 bases, J lost 6 bases, and 10 bases lay in between. The CDR3 is CARGRAEAFF. The CDR3 nucleotides are TGTGCCCGCGGGCGGGCTGAAGCTTTCTTT.

The chain couples TRBV6-5 to TRBJ1-3; TRBD1 is a possible D gene (5 bases). Germline assignment: CDR1 MNHEY and CDR2 SVGAGI. V lost 0 bases and J lost 0, with 12 bases in between. This CDR3 contains 17 residues. CDR3 residues: CASSYSWAGNSGNTIYF. The CDR3 DNA reads as TGTGCCAGCAGTTACTCGTGGGCAGGGAACTCTGGAAACACCATATATTTT.

This clonotype has only a few counts. The V call is TRBV15, the J call TRBJ2-3; D is unresolved. The V gene's germline CDR1 is LNHNV and CDR2 YYDKDF (reference sequence). Trimming removed 0 bases at V and 2 bases at J, with 9 bases between. The CDR3 consists of 15 residues. The CDR3 reads CATSREKRPTDTQYF. The CDR3 nucleotides read TGTGCCACCAGCAGAGAAAAGAGACCCACAGATACGCAGTATTTT.

This clonotype appeared a few times. The V and J genes are TRBV7-9 and TRBJ2-7, with TRBD1 as a possible D gene (6 bases). Germline V CDR1 and CDR2: SEHNR, FQNEAQ (reference sequence). V lost 3 bases and J 7 bases, leaving 10 bases between the germline ends. CDR3 length equals 12 residues. The CDR3 DNA reads as TGTGCCAGCAGCTTGTACCAGGGGGAGCAGTACTTC. This translates into CASSLYQGEQYF.

In this sample, this clonotype turned up a few times. This chain connects TRBV6-1 to TRBJ1-4; a weak D match, TRBD1 (6 bases). Germline V gene data show CDR1 as MNHNS and CDR2 as SASEGT. The CDR3 has 15 residues. V was shortened by 4 bases and J by 1 base, with 10 bases between the two germline ends. Here the CDR3 DNA reads TGTGCCAGCAGTGGGTGGACAGAAACTAATGAAAAACTGTTTTTT. Its protein product is CASSGWTETNEKLFF.

The chain recombines TRBV20-1 with TRBJ1-1; D possibly corresponds to TRBD1 (6 bases). Trimming removed 5 bases at V and 1 base at J, with 20 bases between. Germline V CDR1 and CDR2: DFQATT, SNEGSKA (reference sequence). This CDR3 spans 16 amino acids. CDR3 in DNA: TGCAGTGCTCGGAGGACAGACCGAGGCACGAACACTGAAGCTTTCTTT. This codes for CSARRTDRGTNTEAFF.

This clonotype was recorded a few times. The chain couples TRBV12-3 or TRBV12-4 to TRBJ2-1, with D unresolved. This CDR3 contains 13 residues. V dropped 10 bases and J dropped 8 bases, with 18 bases sitting between them. CDR3 DNA: TGTGCCATCACACTGATTCACCTGGATGAGCAGTTCTTC. This sequence encodes CAITLIHLDEQFF.

This clonotype was found a few times. The gene calls are TRBV27 and TRBJ2-7; 7 bases map to TRBD2. The CDR3 runs 16 residues. V dropped 2 bases and J dropped 0; count of bases not matched to a gene: 7. Germline-derived CDR1 and CDR2 are MNHEY and SMNVEV (reference sequence). CDR3 region: CASSLRGREVSYEQYF. In nucleotides, the CDR3 is TGTGCCAGCAGTTTAAGGGGACGGGAGGTCTCCTACGAGCAGTACTTC.

The chain couples TRBV20-1 to TRBJ2-1, with D uncertain. This CDR3 contains 14 residues. The V end was cut by 4 bases, the J end by 4 bases, with 14 bases between. Germline V gene sequence: CDR1 DFQATT, CDR2 SNEGSKA (reference sequence). CDR3 DNA sequence: TGCAGTGCTACCGCCGGGTTCGAATACAATGAGCAGTTCTTC. Protein sequence: CSATAGFEYNEQFF.

V is TRBV12-3 or TRBV12-4 and J is TRBJ1-2, with a tentative D call TRBD1 (5 bases). This CDR3 has 16 amino acids. The germline V and J ends were trimmed by 5 bases and 4 bases, with 20 bases remaining between them. CDR3 protein: CASSKGGDDIIYGYTF. In DNA, the CDR3 is TGTGCCAGCAGTAAAGGCGGGGACGACATCATCTATGGCTACACCTTC.

The CDR3 here is CASSRRGGSRGPTFF. DNA for the CDR3: TGTGCCAGCAGCCGTAGAGGGGGGTCCCGTGGCCCGACTTTCTTT. The chain links TRBV5-5 to TRBJ1-1, with D possibly matching TRBD1 (6 bases). CDR3 length equals 15 residues. V lost 4 bases to trimming and J lost 12 bases, with 25 bases between them. Germline CDR1 is SGHKS and CDR2 is YYEKEE (reference sequence).

The rearrangement uses TRBV2 and TRBJ2-2; 7 nucleotides match TRBD2. The V gene end was trimmed by 7 bases and the J gene end by 5 bases; junction bases not matched to a gene: 13. Germline lookup yields CDR1 SNHLY and CDR2 FYNNEI. The CDR3 is 16 residues long. The CDR3 loop is CASKESWTSRTGELFF. In DNA form, the CDR3 reads TGTGCCAGCAAGGAGTCGTGGACTAGTAGGACCGGGGAGCTGTTTTTT.

This clonotype was counted many times. The chain combines TRBV24-1 with TRBJ2-1, with D perhaps matching TRBD2 (6 bases). V dropped 0 bases and J dropped 0 bases, with 17 bases sitting between them. Per the germline V gene, CDR1 is KGHDR and CDR2 is SFDVKD. This CDR3 contains 19 residues. The CDR3 region has the DNA TGTGCCACCAGTGATTTGTGGGACTCTTCAACTAGCTCCTACAATGAGCAGTTCTTC. Translated: CATSDLWDSSTSSYNEQFF.

This sequence joins TRBV20-1 and TRBJ2-5, with D perhaps being TRBD1 or TRBD2 (6 bases each). CDR3 length equals 14 residues. V was clipped by 0 bases and J by 5 bases, with 13 bases between them. From germline, CDR1 is DFQATT and CDR2 SNEGSKA (reference sequence). CDR3 coding DNA: TGCAGTGCTAGAGATCCGGGGGCCACGGAGACCCAGTACTTC. Encoded protein: CSARDPGATETQYF.

The rearrangement links TRBV25-1 to TRBJ2-7, with TRBD1 matching over 7 bases. The CDR3 has 15 residues. Germline CDR1 and CDR2: MGHDK and SYGVNS. J gave up 3 bases and V 4 bases, and 9 bases lay outside the gene matches. CDR3 nucleotides: TGTGCCAGCAGTGGAGAAGGACGGACAGGCTACGAGCAGTACTTC. Its protein is CASSGEGRTGYEQYF.

The gene calls are TRBV7-2 and TRBJ1-1, with D possibly matching TRBD1 (6 bases). The germline CDR1 and CDR2 sequences are SGHTA and FQGNSA. V dropped 4 bases and J dropped 3 bases, with 15 bases sitting between them. The CDR3 consists of 15 residues. The CDR3 nucleotides are TGTGCCAGCAGCTCACGGGGACACGGGGACACTGAAGCTTTCTTT. This sequence encodes CASSSRGHGDTEAFF.

Only a few counts were recorded for this clonotype. The rearrangement joins TRBV27 to TRBJ1-2; D is uncertain. The germline gives CDR1 MNHEY, CDR2 SMNVEV (reference sequence). Trimming took off 4 bases at V and 0 bases at J, with 15 bases between the two ends. This CDR3 comprises 16 residues. The CDR3 sequence: CASSSRRHRPNYGYTF. The CDR3 DNA reads as TGTGCCAGCAGTTCTCGAAGACATCGGCCTAACTATGGCTACACCTTC.

This clonotype has only a few counts. The chain uses TRBV20-1 and TRBJ2-1; D ambiguous. This CDR3 has 15 amino acids. The germline V and J ends were trimmed by 6 bases and 4 bases, with 19 bases remaining between them. CDR1 DFQATT and CDR2 SNEGSKA come from the germline V gene (reference sequence). The CDR3: CSALSQTGVYNEQFF. CDR3 nucleotides: TGCAGTGCGCTCTCCCAAACGGGCGTTTACAATGAGCAGTTCTTC.

A few counts support this clonotype. This chain links TRBV29-1 with TRBJ2-7; TRBD1 aligns across 7 bases. V was pared by 7 bases and J by 5 bases, with 11 bases of the junction left unmatched. The V gene's germline CDR1 is SQVTM and CDR2 ANQGSEA. This CDR3 contains 13 residues. The CDR3: CSEQQGSDHEQYF. CDR3 sequence (DNA): TGCAGCGAACAACAGGGGTCGGATCACGAGCAGTACTTC.

The chain carries TRBV6-2 or TRBV6-3 and TRBJ2-7; the D gene is possibly TRBD1 (5 bases). The germline V and J ends were trimmed by 7 bases and 0 bases, with 16 bases remaining between them. This CDR3 is 15 amino acids long. The germline gives CDR1 MNHEY, CDR2 SVGEGT. CDR3 nucleotide sequence: TGTGCCAGCACCTTCGGACAATTCGTCTCCTACGAGCAGTACTTC. This gives the protein CASTFGQFVSYEQYF.

This clonotype came up many times. The chain carries TRBV11-2 and TRBJ2-3; D unclear. The V gene's germline CDR1 is SGHAT and CDR2 FQNNGV. This CDR3 has 13 residues. Between the trimmed V and J ends, which lost 2 bases and 5 bases, there was a span of 8 bases. The CDR3 loop reads CASSLRARDTQYF. The CDR3 coding sequence is TGTGCCAGCAGCTTAAGAGCACGAGATACGCAGTATTTT.

The chain combines TRBV7-2 with TRBJ2-7; D is unclear. CDR3 length: 13 residues. The germline CDR1 and CDR2 sequences are SGHTA and FQGNSA. Trimming left V 2 bases short and J 2 bases short, with 7 bases between. CDR3 nucleotide sequence: TGTGCCAGCAGCTTAAGGTCGGCCTACGAGCAGTACTTC. Protein sequence: CASSLRSAYEQYF. Based on the CDR3 plus reference TRBV7-2 and TRBJ2-7, the full variable domain is GAGVSQSPSNKVTEKGKDVELRCDPISGHTALYWYRQSLGQGLEFLIYFQGNSAPDKSGLPSDRFSAERTGGSVSTLTIQRTQQEDSAVYLCASSLRSAYEQYFGPGTRLTVT.